The 29 T cell receptor beta chains reported below all come from one sample, sequenced in a study of blood T cell repertoires in COVID-19. Repertoires were generated with immunoSEQ multiplex PCR, while TCRdb's copy carries only in-frame clones and drops some. Among approximately 140,000 clones listed, around four fifths were seen once. Sequences were obtained from peripheral blood. Receptor source: a middle-aged woman with active or convalescent COVID-19.

The chain employs TRBV18 and TRBJ2-3, with 9 bases lining up with TRBD2. Germline V gives CDR1 KGHSH, CDR2 LQKENI. Unmatched junction bases numbered 5, after V lost 3 bases and J lost 4 bases. CDR3 length equals 15 residues. The CDR3, as DNA: TGTGCCAGCTCACCGACAGCGGGGGGACCAGATACGCAGTATTTT. It translates to CASSPTAGGPDTQYF.

J is TRBJ2-1 and V is TRBV5-1; the D gene is possibly TRBD2 (6 bases). This CDR3 region has 13 residues. Trimming cost V 4 bases and J 5 bases, with 10 bases left between them. Germline CDR1 SGHRS, CDR2 YFSETQ. CDR3 coding DNA: TGCGCCAGCAGCAATAGCGGTGACAATGAGCAGTTCTTC. Its protein is CASSNSGDNEQFF.

About this clone: One junction end does not reproduce the germline sequence, and a read error may be involved. The chain combines TRBV7-7 with TRBJ2-1; 15 bases fit TRBD2. The CDR3 sequence is 20 residues long. The germline V gene has CDR1 SSHAT and CDR2 FNYEAQ (reference sequence). CDR3 sequence (DNA): TGTGCTAGCAGTTCTTCCTCCGGGACTAGCGGGGGGAATATGTATCCTGAGCAGTTCTTC. Protein sequence: CASSSSSGTSGGNMYPEQFF.

The chain carries TRBV18 and TRBJ2-3, with 8 bases identical to TRBD2. The CDR3 loop spans 17 amino acids. Germline CDR1 is KGHSH and CDR2 is LQKENI. Germline trimming cut 2 bases from V and 6 bases from J; bases unmatched to any gene: 13. CDR3 protein: CASSPKGASGFRDTQYF. Written as DNA, the CDR3 is TGTGCCAGCTCACCAAAGGGTGCTAGCGGGTTCAGGGATACGCAGTATTTT. The whole variable domain, remainder taken from reference TRBV18 and TRBJ2-3, is NAGVMQNPRHLVRRRGQEARLRCSPMKGHSHVYWYRQLPEEGLKFMVYLQKENIIDESGMPKERFSAEFPKEGPSILRIQQVVRGDSAAYFCASSPKGASGFRDTQYFGPGTRLTVL.

This chain uses TRBV18 with TRBJ2-5, with a tentative D call TRBD1 (6 bases). CDR3 size: 13 residues. The ends were cut back, 6 bases at V and 2 bases at J, with 10 bases in the middle. The germline V gene has CDR1 KGHSH and CDR2 LQKENI. The CDR3 loop is CASSRDRQETQYF. For the CDR3, the DNA is TGTGCCAGCTCGCGAGACAGGCAAGAGACCCAGTACTTC. The whole variable domain, filled in from reference TRBV18 and TRBJ2-5, reads NAGVMQNPRHLVRRRGQEARLRCSPMKGHSHVYWYRQLPEEGLKFMVYLQKENIIDESGMPKERFSAEFPKEGPSILRIQQVVRGDSAAYFCASSRDRQETQYFGPGTRLLVL.

The chain joins TRBV10-3 to TRBJ1-5; 8 nucleotides align to TRBD1. The germline V gene has CDR1 ENHRY and CDR2 SYGVKD. The length of the CDR3 is 15 residues. The J segment lost 3 bases and the V segment lost 4 bases, leaving 5 bases of the junction unmatched. The CDR3 region is CAISGGTGVNQPQHF. As DNA, the CDR3 is TGTGCCATCAGTGGGGGGACAGGCGTCAATCAGCCCCAGCATTTT.

V is TRBV7-2 and J is TRBJ2-5, with TRBD2 as a possible D gene (7 bases). Between the trimmed V and J ends, which lost 5 bases and 4 bases, there was a span of 14 bases. Per the germline V gene, CDR1 is SGHTA and CDR2 is FQGNSA. This CDR3 has 14 residues. CDR3 region: CASSVGGGGETQYF. DNA of the CDR3: TGTGCCAGCAGCGTAGGAGGGGGGGGAGAGACCCAGTACTTC.

This clone was recorded only once. The chain recombines TRBV6-2 or TRBV6-3 with TRBJ2-1, with 7 bases aligning to TRBD2. J gave up 9 bases and V 5 bases, and 4 bases lay outside the gene matches. Germline lookup yields CDR1 MNHEY and CDR2 SVGEGT. The CDR3 is 12 amino acids. CDR3 DNA: TGTGCCAGCAGTCCAGCGGGATTTGAGCAGTTCTTC. Its translation: CASSPAGFEQFF.

V and J are TRBV5-6 and TRBJ1-5, with TRBD1 matching 7 bases. Per germline, CDR1 SGHDT and CDR2 YYEEEE. V trimming: 2 bases; J trimming: 0 bases; junction bases outside the gene matches: 5. CDR3 length equals 16 residues. CDR3 loop: CASSLGQAYSNQPQHF. The CDR3 DNA is TGTGCCAGCAGCTTAGGACAGGCTTATAGCAATCAGCCCCAGCATTTT.

Points on this clone: Other DNA sequences in the sample encode the same CDR3. The chain employs TRBV6-2 or TRBV6-3 and TRBJ2-7, with TRBD2 matching 8 bases. Trimming took 4 bases from V and 1 from J; bases not matched to a gene: 6. From germline, CDR1 is MNHEY and CDR2 SVGEGT. This CDR3 has 15 amino acids. This CDR3 reads CASSSAGGGSYEQYF. The CDR3 DNA sequence: TGTGCCAGCAGTTCCGCGGGGGGAGGGTCCTACGAGCAGTACTTC.

The chain couples TRBV5-1 to TRBJ1-1; TRBD1 is a possible D gene (6 bases). V lost 3 bases, J lost 5 bases, and 14 bases lay in between. The CDR3 contains 14 residues. CDR1 and CDR2 (germline): SGHRS, YFSETQ. Written as DNA, the CDR3 is TGCGCCAGCAGCTGGGGGCAGGGAAGAACTGAAGCTTTCTTT. This codes for CASSWGQGRTEAFF.

This chain links TRBV9 with TRBJ1-2, with D unclear. The CDR3 length is 15 residues. V lost 2 bases and J lost 3, with 14 bases in between. The germline CDR1 and CDR2 sequences are SGDLS and YYNGEE. The CDR3 reads CASSVPDSEHYGYTF. The CDR3 DNA sequence: TGTGCCAGCAGCGTCCCGGACTCCGAACACTATGGCTACACCTTC.

The sample holds a few counts of this clone. The chain is built from TRBV2 and TRBJ1-1, with 8 nucleotides matching TRBD1. The V and J ends lost 5 bases and 3 bases, in that order; junction bases with no gene match: 2. This CDR3 spans 13 amino acids. The germline gives CDR1 SNHLY, CDR2 FYNNEI. CDR3 coding DNA: TGTGCCAGCAGTCCACAGGGGGACACTGAAGCTTTCTTT. Translated, it gives CASSPQGDTEAFF.

The rearrangement joins TRBV27 to TRBJ2-5, with 15 bases that match TRBD2. This CDR3 has 16 residues. The V and J ends lost 6 bases and 5 bases, in that order; junction bases with no gene match: 7. CDR1 MNHEY and CDR2 SMNVEV come from the germline V gene (reference sequence). The CDR3 nucleotides read TGTGCCAGCAGAAGGGGGACTAGCGGGGGGCGGGAGACCCAGTACTTC. This gives the protein CASRRGTSGGRETQYF.

The V gene is TRBV5-6, the J gene TRBJ1-6; 9 positions agree with TRBD1. V gave up 1 base and J gave up 4 bases; unmatched junction bases: 6. The CDR3 spans 17 residues. Germline V gene data show CDR1 as SGHDT and CDR2 as YYEEEE. Here the CDR3 reads CASSLLAGQGYNSPLHF. CDR3 DNA sequence: TGTGCCAGCAGCTTGCTCGCGGGACAGGGTTATAATTCACCCCTCCACTTT.

The chain has TRBV24-1 and TRBJ1-3, with D unclear. Trimming pared 9 bases from V and 2 bases from J, leaving 19 bases between. This CDR3 region has 16 residues. The germline gives CDR1 KGHDR, CDR2 SFDVKD. This CDR3 is CATRRELRRAGNTIYF. Here the CDR3 DNA reads TGTGCCACCCGGCGTGAACTGAGGCGAGCTGGAAACACCATATATTTT.

The CDR3 spells CASSSGFFYGYTF. CDR3 nucleotide sequence: TGTGCCAGCAGTTCAGGGTTCTTCTATGGCTACACCTTC. This sequence joins TRBV6-5 and TRBJ1-2; D might be TRBD1 (5 bases). The CDR3 length is 13 residues. Germline V CDR1 and CDR2: MNHEY, SVGAGI. Trimming pared 4 bases from V and 4 bases from J, leaving 10 bases between.

The chain combines TRBV5-1 with TRBJ1-1; D may be TRBD1 (6 bases). V lost 4 bases, J lost 3 bases, and 10 bases lay in between. The CDR3 spans 13 residues. Per germline, CDR1 SGHRS and CDR2 YFSETQ. The CDR3 DNA sequence: TGCGCCAGCAGCCTCAGGGGACACACTGAAGCTTTCTTT. Translated: CASSLRGHTEAFF.

The V gene is TRBV19, the J gene TRBJ1-2; D not certain. This CDR3 is built from 16 residues. V lost 5 bases and J lost 4, with 20 bases in between. CDR1 and CDR2 (germline): LNHDA, SQIVND (reference sequence). The CDR3 is CASSPPLGGWSYGYTF. The CDR3 nucleotides read TGTGCCAGTAGTCCCCCCTTGGGAGGTTGGAGCTATGGCTACACCTTC.

The rearrangement uses TRBV28 and TRBJ1-2; D possibly corresponds to TRBD1 (6 bases). Trimming took off 3 bases at V and 4 bases at J, with 15 bases between the two ends. CDR3 length: 15 residues. The germline CDR1 and CDR2 sequences are MDHEN and SYDVKM. CDR3 bases: TGTGCCAGCAGTTTGGGGGGGGCGCGGGCCTATGGCTACACCTTC. Encoded protein: CASSLGGARAYGYTF.

This clone was counted between two and nine times. The chain links TRBV18 to TRBJ1-3; no clear D gene. Trimming removed 3 bases from V and 3 bases from J, with 9 bases in between. The CDR3 has 14 residues. The V gene's germline CDR1 is KGHSH and CDR2 LQKENI. The CDR3 protein is CASSPISGGNTIYF. Written as DNA, the CDR3 is TGTGCCAGCTCACCCATAAGCGGTGGAAACACCATATATTTT.

The rearrangement joins TRBV28 to TRBJ2-7; TRBD2 aligns across 7 bases. J lost 5 bases, V lost 0 bases, and 10 bases had no gene match. CDR1 and CDR2 from the germline V gene are MDHEN and SYDVKM. CDR3 length: 16 residues. CDR3 nucleotide sequence: TGTGCCAGCAGTTTATGGAGTGGCGGGAGAAGCCACGAGCAGTACTTC. This encodes CASSLWSGGRSHEQYF.

The V gene is TRBV14, the J gene TRBJ2-1; maybe TRBD1 (5 bases). V lost 1 base, J lost 8 bases, and 15 bases lay in between. In germline, CDR1 is SGHDN, CDR2 FVKESK. The CDR3 runs 15 residues. The DNA for the CDR3 is TGTGCCAGCAGCCAAGCGCAGGGAAGGAGCGATGAGCAGTTCTTC. Its translation: CASSQAQGRSDEQFF.

The chain joins TRBV12-3 or TRBV12-4 to TRBJ1-5, with no clear D. Trimming took off 5 bases at V and 5 bases at J, with 7 bases between the two ends. The length of the CDR3 is 12 residues. CDR3 protein: CASSTDYQPQHF. The CDR3 DNA reads as TGTGCCAGCAGTACCGACTATCAGCCCCAGCATTTT.

The chain joins TRBV28 to TRBJ1-2; 12 nucleotides match TRBD1. CDR1 is MDHEN, CDR2 SYDVKM, per germline. Trimming at V came to 3 bases and at J to 9 bases, leaving 8 bases not matched to a gene. The CDR3 loop spans 15 amino acids. As DNA, the CDR3 is TGTGCCAGCAGTTTTTCCGGGACAGGGGGCGTGAGCTACACCTTC. This encodes CASSFSGTGGVSYTF.

The rearrangement joins TRBV5-4 to TRBJ1-4; a possible D gene is TRBD1 (5 bases). In germline, CDR1 is SGHNT, CDR2 YYREEE (reference sequence). Trimming shortened V by 4 bases and J by 2 bases, and 12 bases separated the two germline ends. There are 15 residues in the CDR3. CDR3 amino acids: CASSGGRETNEKLFF. Written as DNA, the CDR3 is TGTGCCAGCAGCGGGGGACGGGAGACTAATGAAAAACTGTTTTTT.

The chain employs TRBV27 and TRBJ2-1, with TRBD2 matching over 9 bases. CDR3 length: 16 amino acids. J gave up 0 bases and V 0 bases, and 0 bases lay outside the gene matches. Germline lookup yields CDR1 MNHEY and CDR2 SMNVEV (reference sequence). In DNA form, the CDR3 reads TGTGCCAGCAGTTTATCTAGCGGGGGCTCCTACAATGAGCAGTTCTTC. Translated, it gives CASSLSSGGSYNEQFF.

The chain combines TRBV18 with TRBJ1-4; weak D call: TRBD1 (6 bases). The CDR3 has 14 amino acids. Germline V lookup: CDR1 KGHSH, CDR2 LQKENI. V shed 3 bases and J shed 5 bases, with 10 bases lying between them. The CDR3, as DNA: TGTGCCAGCTCACCCGGGACACAGAATGAAAAACTGTTTTTT. Protein: CASSPGTQNEKLFF.

This chain links TRBV10-3 with TRBJ1-2, with TRBD1 matching over 10 bases. In germline, CDR1 is ENHRY, CDR2 SYGVKD. The CDR3 consists of 16 residues. The J segment lost 1 base and the V segment lost 7 bases, leaving 9 bases of the junction unmatched. The CDR3 nucleotides read TGTGCCATCACTGGGACAGGGGCCCTCTTTAACTATGGCTACACCTTC. It encodes CAITGTGALFNYGYTF.